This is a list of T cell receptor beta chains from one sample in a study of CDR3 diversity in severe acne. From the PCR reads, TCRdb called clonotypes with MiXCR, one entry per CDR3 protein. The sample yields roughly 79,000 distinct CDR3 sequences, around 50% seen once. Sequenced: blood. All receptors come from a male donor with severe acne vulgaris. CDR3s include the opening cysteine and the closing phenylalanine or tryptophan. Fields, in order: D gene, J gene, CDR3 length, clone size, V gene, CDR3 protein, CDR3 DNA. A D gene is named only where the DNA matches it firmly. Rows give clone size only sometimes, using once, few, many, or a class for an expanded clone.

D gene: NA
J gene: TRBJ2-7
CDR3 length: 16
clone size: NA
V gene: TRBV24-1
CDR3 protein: CATSGWEPASDNEQYF
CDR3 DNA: TGTGCCACCAGCGGATGGGAGCCGGCTAGCGATAACGAGCAGTACTTC

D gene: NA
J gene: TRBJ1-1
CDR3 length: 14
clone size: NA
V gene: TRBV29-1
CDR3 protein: CSVESVREGFEAFF
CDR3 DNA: TGCAGCGTTGAAAGTGTAAGGGAAGGATTTGAAGCTTTCTTT

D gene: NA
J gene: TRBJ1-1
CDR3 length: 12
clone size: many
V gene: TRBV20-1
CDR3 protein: CSARGQLGEAFF
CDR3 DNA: TGCAGTGCTAGAGGGCAGCTAGGTGAAGCTTTCTTT

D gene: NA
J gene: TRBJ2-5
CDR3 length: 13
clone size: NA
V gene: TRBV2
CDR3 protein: CASMCGVLETQYF
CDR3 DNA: TGTGCCAGCATGTGCGGCGTTTTAGAGACTCAGTACTTC

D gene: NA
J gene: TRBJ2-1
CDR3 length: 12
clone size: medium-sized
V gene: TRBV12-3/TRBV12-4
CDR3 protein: CASSYEGGEQFF
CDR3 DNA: TGTGCCAGCAGTTATGAGGGGGGGGAGCAGTTCTTC

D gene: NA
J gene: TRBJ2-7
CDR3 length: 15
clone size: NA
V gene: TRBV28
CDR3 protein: CASRWDSRPLYEQYF
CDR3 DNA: TGTGCCAGCAGGTGGGACTCTAGGCCCCTCTACGAGCAGTACTTC

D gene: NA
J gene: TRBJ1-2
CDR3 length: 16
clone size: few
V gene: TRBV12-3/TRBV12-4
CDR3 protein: CASSLGRQAIDYGYTF
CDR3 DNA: TGTGCCAGCAGTTTAGGTAGGCAGGCGATTGACTATGGCTACACCTTC

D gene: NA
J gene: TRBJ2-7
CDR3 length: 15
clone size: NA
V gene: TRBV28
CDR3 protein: CAGSFRDQGSYEQYF
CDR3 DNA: TGTGCCGGCAGCTTCCGGGACCAGGGCTCCTACGAGCAGTACTTC

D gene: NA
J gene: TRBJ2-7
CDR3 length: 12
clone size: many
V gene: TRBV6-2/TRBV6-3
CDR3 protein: CASSYRHFQQYF
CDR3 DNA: TGTGCCAGCAGTTACAGGCATTTTCAGCAGTACTTC

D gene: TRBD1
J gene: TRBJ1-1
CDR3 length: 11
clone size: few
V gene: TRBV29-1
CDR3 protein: CSVERGLEAFF
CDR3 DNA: TGCAGCGTTGAGAGGGGGCTTGAAGCTTTCTTT

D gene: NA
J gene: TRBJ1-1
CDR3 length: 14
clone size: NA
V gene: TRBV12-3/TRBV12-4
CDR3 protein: CASSFGKGYAEAFF
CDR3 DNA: TGTGCCAGCAGTTTTGGGAAAGGCTACGCTGAAGCTTTCTTT

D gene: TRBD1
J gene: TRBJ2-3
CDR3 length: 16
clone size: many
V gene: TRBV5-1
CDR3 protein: CASSLVLGQATDTQYF
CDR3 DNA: TGCGCCAGCAGCTTGGTACTGGGACAGGCCACAGATACGCAGTATTTT

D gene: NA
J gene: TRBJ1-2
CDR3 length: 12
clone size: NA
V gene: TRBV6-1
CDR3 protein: CASSDRNYGYTF
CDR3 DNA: TGTGCCAGCAGTGACAGGAACTATGGCTACACCTTC

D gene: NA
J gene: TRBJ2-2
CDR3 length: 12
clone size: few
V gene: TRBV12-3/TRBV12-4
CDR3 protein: CASSPLTGELFF
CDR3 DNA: TGTGCCAGCAGTCCGTTAACGGGGGAGCTGTTTTTT

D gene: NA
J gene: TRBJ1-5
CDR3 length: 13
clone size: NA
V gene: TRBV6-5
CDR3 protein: CASSAGASQPQHF
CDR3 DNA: TGTGCCAGCAGTGCGGGGGCCAGTCAGCCCCAGCATTTT

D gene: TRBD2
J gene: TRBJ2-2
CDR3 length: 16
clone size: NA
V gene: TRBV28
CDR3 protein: CASRSGGVESTGELFF
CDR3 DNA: TGTGCCAGCAGGTCCGGGGGGGTGGAGAGCACCGGGGAGCTGTTTTTT

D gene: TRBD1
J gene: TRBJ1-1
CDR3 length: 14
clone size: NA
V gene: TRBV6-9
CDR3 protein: CASSPGTGTSEAFF
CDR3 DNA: TGTGCCAGCAGCCCCGGGACAGGGACATCTGAAGCTTTCTTT

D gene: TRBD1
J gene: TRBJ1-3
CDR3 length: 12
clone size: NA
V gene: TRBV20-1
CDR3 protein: CSARVTGNTIYF
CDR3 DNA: TGCAGTGCTAGAGTGACAGGGAACACCATATATTTT

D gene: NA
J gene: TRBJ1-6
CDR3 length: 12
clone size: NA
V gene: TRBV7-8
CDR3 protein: CASSVGGGQIHF
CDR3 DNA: TGTGCCAGCAGCGTAGGAGGGGGACAAATCCACTTT

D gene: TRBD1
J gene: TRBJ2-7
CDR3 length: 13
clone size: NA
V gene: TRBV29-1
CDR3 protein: CSVVVGQGSEQYF
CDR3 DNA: TGCAGCGTTGTAGTGGGACAGGGTAGCGAGCAGTACTTC

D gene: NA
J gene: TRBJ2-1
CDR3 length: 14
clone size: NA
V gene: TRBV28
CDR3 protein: CASLVGEAYNEQLF
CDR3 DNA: TGTGCCAGCCTAGTCGGGGAGGCCTACAATGAGCAGCTCTTC

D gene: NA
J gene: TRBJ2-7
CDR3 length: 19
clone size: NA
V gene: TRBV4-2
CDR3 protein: CASRKKNTQRQGIVYEQYF
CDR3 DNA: TGTGCCAGCAGAAAAAAAAACACCCAGCGGCAGGGAATCGTATACGAGCAGTACTTC

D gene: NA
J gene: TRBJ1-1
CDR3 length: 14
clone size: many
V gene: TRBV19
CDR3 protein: CASSIDRVNTEAFF
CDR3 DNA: TGTGCCAGTAGTATTGACCGCGTGAACACTGAAGCTTTCTTT

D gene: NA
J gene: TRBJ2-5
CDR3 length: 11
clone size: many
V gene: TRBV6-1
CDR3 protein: CARTGNETQYF
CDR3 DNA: TGTGCCAGGACAGGTAACGAGACCCAGTACTTC

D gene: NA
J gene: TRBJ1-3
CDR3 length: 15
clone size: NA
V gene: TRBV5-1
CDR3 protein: CASSLGLEAGNTIYF
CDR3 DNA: TGCGCCAGCAGCTTGGGGTTGGAGGCTGGAAACACCATATATTTT

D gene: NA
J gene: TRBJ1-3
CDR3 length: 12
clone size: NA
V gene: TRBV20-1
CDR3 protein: CSARTSGNTIYF
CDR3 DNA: TGCAGTGCGAGGACCTCTGGAAACACCATATATTTT

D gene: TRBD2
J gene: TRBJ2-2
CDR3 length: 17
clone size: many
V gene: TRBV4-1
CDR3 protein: CASRLTLADQNTGELFF
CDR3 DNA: TGCGCCAGCAGGCTCACTCTAGCGGACCAGAACACCGGGGAGCTGTTTTTT

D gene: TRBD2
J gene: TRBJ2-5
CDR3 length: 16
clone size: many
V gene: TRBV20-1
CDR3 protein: CSAAGRVAGEEETQYF
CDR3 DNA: TGCAGTGCTGCCGGGAGGGTAGCGGGAGAGGAGGAGACCCAGTACTTC

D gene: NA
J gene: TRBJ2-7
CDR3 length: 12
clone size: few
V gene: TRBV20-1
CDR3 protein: CSGWGEVYEQYF
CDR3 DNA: TGCAGTGGGTGGGGGGAGGTCTACGAGCAGTACTTC